The 7 T cell receptor beta chains reported below all come from one sample, sequenced in a study of blood T cells in healthy people across ages. The use of a sample-barcoded 5' primer and a J-beta primer mix characterized a second PCR of roughly 6 to 11 cycles. In TCRdb, the 5' RACE reads were re-called with MiXCR into one record per CDR3 protein. The table lists about 1.4 million distinct CDR3 sequences, roughly 64% of them singletons. The sequenced sample consisted of blood. The receptors here all came from a man aged 18 to 30 in good health.

The chain combines TRBV6-2 or TRBV6-3 with TRBJ2-1, with D hard to call. The V gene's germline CDR1 is MNHEY and CDR2 SVGEGT. V shed 3 bases and J shed 10 bases, with 10 bases lying between them. The length of the CDR3 is 12 residues. This CDR3 is CASSYIVDEQFF. CDR3 sequence (DNA): TGTGCCAGCAGTTATATAGTGGACGAGCAGTTCTTC.

The chain links TRBV27 to TRBJ2-5; 9 nucleotides agree with TRBD1. CDR1 and CDR2 from the germline V gene are MNHEY and SMNVEV (reference sequence). There are 14 residues in the CDR3. V was pared by 5 bases and J by 5 bases, with 6 bases of the junction left unmatched. CDR3 nucleotide sequence: TGTGCCAGCAGTCCCGGGACAGGGCCGGAGACCCAGTACTTC. It translates to CASSPGTGPETQYF.

The chain uses TRBV12-3 or TRBV12-4 and TRBJ2-7, with D maybe TRBD2 (6 bases). The length of the CDR3 is 15 residues. The ends were cut back, 6 bases at V and 1 base at J, with 16 bases in the middle. CDR3 nucleotides: TGTGCCAGCAGCAAGATATTGGCGGGGTCCTACGAGCAGTACTTC. Its translation: CASSKILAGSYEQYF.

As regards this clonotype: This likely traces to a read error, being one base from a far larger clone. The chain couples TRBV12-3 or TRBV12-4 to TRBJ2-1; no clear D gene. The CDR3 is 11 residues long. The CDR3 nucleotides are TGTGCCAGCAGTTTAAGCAATGGGCAGTTCTTC. Protein sequence: CASSLSNGQFF.

Only one count was recorded for this clonotype. The CDR3 nucleotides are TGTGCCAGCAGCCAGGGACCTCAGGGCGTCGGCTACACCTTC. It specifies CASSQGPQGVGYTF. The chain uses TRBV6-5 and TRBJ1-2; maybe TRBD1 (5 bases). CDR3 length: 14 amino acids. Germline CDR1 is MNHEY and CDR2 is SVGAGI. The V and J ends lost 6 bases and 8 bases respectively, with 19 bases between them.

This chain connects TRBV10-3 to TRBJ2-5; 11 bases are shared with TRBD2. Germline lookup yields CDR1 ENHRY and CDR2 SYGVKD. The CDR3 is 16 residues long. V was clipped by 0 bases and J by 11 bases; unmatched bases: 11. The CDR3 loop reads CAISESPSGGRNEQYF. DNA of the CDR3: TGTGCCATCAGTGAGTCGCCTAGCGGGGGGCGGAATGAGCAGTACTTC.

The chain has TRBV24-1 and TRBJ2-7; TRBD1 matches 7 bases. The CDR3 has 16 amino acids. Per germline, CDR1 KGHDR and CDR2 SFDVKD. V trimming: 4 bases; J trimming: 6 bases; junction bases outside the gene matches: 14. CDR3 bases: TGTGCCACCAGTGACCCTGACAGGGTATCTTGGCGCGAGCAGTACTTC. Translating gives CATSDPDRVSWREQYF.